This record looks at one T cell receptor beta chain sequence and its context. The antigen is undetermined. These data come from a study of T cell repertoires in cytomegalovirus infection. Study background: HLA-B-restricted CMV epitopes that are well studied, plus recently identified HLA-C-restricted ones, were used by the study. Both a matching HLA type and CMV infection were indicated by public TCR beta signatures.

One entry per CDR3 protein results from TCRdb running MiXCR on the reads. The table records around 430,000 distinct CDR3 sequences, about 42% of them present only once. The germline CDR1 and CDR2 sequences are ENHRY and SYGVKD. Trimming took 5 bases from V and 8 from J; bases not matched to a gene: 2. This CDR3 region has 12 residues. General observations from the study: People with CMV and the relevant HLA were identified by cumulative public TCR beta family frequency. HLA-C-restricted CMV clonotypes gave the most frequent clonotype in two of eight donors.

This specimen was cultured PBMCs, taken from culture after CMV antigen stimulation. This clonotype was sampled from a human donor in good health (CMV status not recorded). Some clones in this sample may be carry-over from other donors' samples. The chain recombines TRBV10-3 with TRBJ2-1, with 8 bases lining up with TRBD2. The DNA for the CDR3 is TGTGCCATCAGTTATAGCGGGGATGAGCAGTTCTTC. Its protein is CAISYSGDEQFF.